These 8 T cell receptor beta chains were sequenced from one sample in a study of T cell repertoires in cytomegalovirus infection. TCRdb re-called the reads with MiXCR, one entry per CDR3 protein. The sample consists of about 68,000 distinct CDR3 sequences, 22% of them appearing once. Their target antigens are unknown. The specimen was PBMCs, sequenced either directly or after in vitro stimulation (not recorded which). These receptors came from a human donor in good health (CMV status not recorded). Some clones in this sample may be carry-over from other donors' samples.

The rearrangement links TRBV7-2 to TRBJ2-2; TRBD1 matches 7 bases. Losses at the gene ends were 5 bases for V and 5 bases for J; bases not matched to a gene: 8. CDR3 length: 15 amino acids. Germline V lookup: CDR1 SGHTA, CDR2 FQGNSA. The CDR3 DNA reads TGTGCCAGCAGCCAGGGGGTAGGACCGACCGGGGAGCTGTTTTTT. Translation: CASSQGVGPTGELFF.

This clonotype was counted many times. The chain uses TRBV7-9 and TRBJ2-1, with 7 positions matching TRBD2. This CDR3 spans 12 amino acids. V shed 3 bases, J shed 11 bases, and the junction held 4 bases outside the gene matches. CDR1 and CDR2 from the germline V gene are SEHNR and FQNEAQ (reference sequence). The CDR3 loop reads CASSLGGSQQFF. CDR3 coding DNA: TGTGCCAGCAGCTTGGGGGGGAGTCAGCAGTTCTTC.

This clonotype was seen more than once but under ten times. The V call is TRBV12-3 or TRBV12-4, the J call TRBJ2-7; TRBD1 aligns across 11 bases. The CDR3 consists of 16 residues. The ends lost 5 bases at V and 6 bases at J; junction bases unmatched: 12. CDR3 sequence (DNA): TGTGCCAGCAGTCCAGAGACCGGGACAGGGGGTTTCGAGCAGTACTTC. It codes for CASSPETGTGGFEQYF.

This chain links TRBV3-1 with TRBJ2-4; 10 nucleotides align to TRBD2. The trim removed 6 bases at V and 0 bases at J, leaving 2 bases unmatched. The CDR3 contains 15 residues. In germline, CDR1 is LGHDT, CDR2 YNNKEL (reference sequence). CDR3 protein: CASSSGRLAKNIQYF. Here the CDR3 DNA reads TGTGCCAGCAGTAGCGGGAGGCTAGCCAAAAACATTCAGTACTTC.

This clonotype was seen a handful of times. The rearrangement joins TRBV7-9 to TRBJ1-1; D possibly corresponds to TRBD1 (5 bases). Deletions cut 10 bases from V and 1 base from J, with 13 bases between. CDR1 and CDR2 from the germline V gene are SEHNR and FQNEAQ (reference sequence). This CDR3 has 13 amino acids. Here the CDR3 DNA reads TGTGCCATCGACAGCCTACGGAACACTGAAGCTTTCTTT. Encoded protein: CAIDSLRNTEAFF.

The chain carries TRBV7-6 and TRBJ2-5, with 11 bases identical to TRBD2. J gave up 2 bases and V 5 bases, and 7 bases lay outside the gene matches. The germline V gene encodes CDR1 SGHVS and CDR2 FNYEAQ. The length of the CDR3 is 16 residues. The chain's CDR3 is CASSPGTSGGQETQYF. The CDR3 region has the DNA TGTGCCAGCAGCCCCGGGACTAGCGGCGGTCAAGAGACCCAGTACTTC.

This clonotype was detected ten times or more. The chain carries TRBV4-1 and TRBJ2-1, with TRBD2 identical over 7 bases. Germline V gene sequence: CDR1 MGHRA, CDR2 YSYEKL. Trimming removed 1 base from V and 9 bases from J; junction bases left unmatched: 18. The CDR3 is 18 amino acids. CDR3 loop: CASSQGPGDYPGAGEQFF. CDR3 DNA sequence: TGCGCCAGCAGCCAAGGACCTGGGGACTACCCGGGAGCGGGTGAGCAGTTCTTC.

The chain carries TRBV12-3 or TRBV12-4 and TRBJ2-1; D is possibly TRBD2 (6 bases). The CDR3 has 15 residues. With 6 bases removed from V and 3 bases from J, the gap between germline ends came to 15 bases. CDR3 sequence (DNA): TGTGCCAGCAGAACTCTGGGGGGAGGCTACAATGAGCAGTTCTTC. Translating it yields CASRTLGGGYNEQFF.